These 10 T cell receptor beta chains came from one sample sequenced in a study of CD8 T cells in Susac syndrome. Random hexamers were used to reverse transcribe an amount of roughly 0.5 to 1 ug RNA. TCRdb used MiXCR to reprocess the immunoSEQ multiplex PCR reads, holding one entry per CDR3 protein. The sample includes about 18,000 distinct CDR3 sequences, roughly 95% of them seen just once. Sequencing was carried out using CD8+ T cells from PBMCs. The receptors originated from a human donor in good health.

This chain uses TRBV5-4 with TRBJ2-1; D gene unclear. Germline CDR1 SGHNT, CDR2 YYREEE (reference sequence). The CDR3 spans 16 residues. The V end lost 4 bases, the J end lost 2 bases, and 16 bases lay between the germline ends. CDR3 nucleotides: TGTGCCAGCAGCAACTTTGTAGCAGGAGCCTACAATGAGCAGTTCTTC. Its translation is CASSNFVAGAYNEQFF.

This chain links TRBV7-9 with TRBJ2-7, with 10 bases aligning to TRBD1. The CDR3 runs to 15 residues. Trimming at V came to 5 bases and at J to 2 bases, leaving 6 bases not matched to a gene. In germline, CDR1 is SEHNR, CDR2 FQNEAQ (reference sequence). In DNA, the CDR3 is TGTGCCAGCAGCCCCGACAGGGGGCTAACCTACGAGCAGTACTTC. The encoded protein is CASSPDRGLTYEQYF.

This chain links TRBV28 with TRBJ1-1; 8 bases line up with TRBD1. This CDR3 comprises 15 residues. Germline CDR1 is MDHEN and CDR2 is SYDVKM. V dropped 6 bases and J dropped 6; count of bases not matched to a gene: 12. The CDR3 coding sequence is TGTGCCAGCAGCCCGGACAGGGAAGCAATATCTGAAGCTTTCTTT. Translated, it gives CASSPDREAISEAFF.

This chain uses TRBV13 with TRBJ2-4, with 12 positions matching TRBD2. V was pared by 2 bases and J by 4 bases, with 3 bases of the junction left unmatched. The CDR3 totals 16 residues. Germline V CDR1 and CDR2: PRHDT, FYEKMQ (reference sequence). CDR3 sequence (DNA): TGTGCCAGCAGCTTATGGGGGACTAGCGGGAAAAACATTCAGTACTTC. Amino acids: CASSLWGTSGKNIQYF.

The chain uses TRBV19 and TRBJ2-1, with 9 bases identical to TRBD2. Germline V gene data show CDR1 as LNHDA and CDR2 as SQIVND (reference sequence). There are 16 residues in the CDR3. The V gene end was trimmed by 5 bases and the J gene end by 3 bases; junction bases not matched to a gene: 8. CDR3 loop: CASSAIAGVNYNEQFF. For the CDR3, the DNA is TGTGCCAGTAGTGCGATAGCGGGAGTTAACTACAATGAGCAGTTCTTC.

This chain uses TRBV29-1 with TRBJ2-1; the D gene is possibly TRBD2 (6 bases). V was pared by 7 bases and J by 3 bases, with 16 bases between. Germline values: CDR1 SQVTM, CDR2 ANQGSEA. CDR3 length equals 14 residues. The CDR3 DNA reads TGCAGCGGGAGGGCCTTCCCGGACTACAATGAGCAGTTCTTC. Its protein is CSGRAFPDYNEQFF.

This clonotype was picked up a small number of times. The DNA for the CDR3 is TGTGCCAGCAGCCCGGACAGGGGCGAGCAGTACTTC. Residues: CASSPDRGEQYF. V usage is TRBV13 and J usage is TRBJ2-7, with 9 bases lining up with TRBD1. The CDR3 is made up of 12 amino acids. Germline V CDR1 and CDR2: PRHDT, FYEKMQ (reference sequence). J lost 6 bases, V lost 5 bases, and 2 bases had no gene match. Together with reference TRBV13 and TRBJ2-7, the CDR3 gives the full variable domain: AAGVIQSPRHLIKEKRETATLKCYPIPRHDTVYWYQQGPGQDPQFLISFYEKMQSDKGSIPDRFSAQQFSDYHSELNMSSLELGDSALYFCASSPDRGEQYFGPGTRLTVT.

This chain joins TRBV21-1 and TRBJ2-2; TRBD2 is the table's D call and was not checked against the DNA. TRBV21-1 is a known pseudogene. The CDR3 covers 18 residues. CDR3 sequence: CASSGEDGTPAGAGELFF. The DNA for the CDR3 is TGTGCCAGCAGCGGAGAAGACGGTACACCGGCGGGAGCCGGGGAGCTGTTTTTT.

The V and J genes are TRBV7-2 and TRBJ2-1; D call uncertain. The V and J ends lost 5 bases and 4 bases respectively, with 21 bases between them. The CDR3 runs to 17 residues. Germline lookup yields CDR1 SGHTA and CDR2 FQGNSA. As DNA, the CDR3 is TGTGCCAGCAGCGCAGAACTGCCATCTTGGGGATACAATGAGCAGTTCTTC. Its translation: CASSAELPSWGYNEQFF.

V gene TRBV6-6 combines with J gene TRBJ2-3; D unresolved. Germline-derived CDR1 and CDR2 are MNHNY and SVGAGI (reference sequence). The V end was cut by 8 bases, the J end by 2 bases, with 17 bases between. CDR3 length equals 15 residues. In nucleotides, the CDR3 is TGTGCCAGCTCAATTTTAGGCGTCGACACAGATACGCAGTATTTT. This gives the protein CASSILGVDTDTQYF.